The 12 T cell receptor beta chains given below trace back to one sample, sequenced in a study of T cell changes during pregnancy in multiple sclerosis. This table comes from immunoSEQ multiplex PCR, and its TCRdb copy is limited to in-frame clones, with some not included. The sample carries 65,000 to 85,000 clones, around 92% recorded once. The sample in question was peripheral blood, obtained in the first trimester of pregnancy. These receptors came from a female donor in good health, enrolled as a control in a pregnancy study.

CDR3 in amino acids: CASRDQQGGPGNTIYF. CDR3 nucleotide sequence: TGCGCCAGCAGGGACCAACAGGGGGGCCCTGGAAACACCATATATTTT. The chain uses TRBV5-1 and TRBJ1-3, with 8 bases identical to TRBD1. Losses at the gene ends were 5 bases for V and 2 bases for J; bases not matched to a gene: 9. The CDR3 is 16 residues long. Germline CDR1 is SGHRS and CDR2 is YFSETQ.

The chain links TRBV7-9 to TRBJ1-5; TRBD1 matches at 9 bases. V gave up 1 base and J gave up 0 bases; unmatched junction bases: 7. The CDR3 sequence is 18 residues long. The germline gives CDR1 SEHNR, CDR2 FQNEAQ (reference sequence). CDR3 DNA: TGTGCCAGCAGCTTAGTGGGTGGGACAGGGAGTAGCAATCAGCCCCAGCATTTT. It encodes CASSLVGGTGSSNQPQHF.

The chain links TRBV27 to TRBJ2-7; D is uncertain. Per the germline V gene, CDR1 is MNHEY and CDR2 is SMNVEV (reference sequence). V lost 5 bases, J lost 3 bases, and 11 bases lay in between. The CDR3 runs to 13 residues. CDR3 region: CASSPLLNYEQYF. The CDR3, as DNA: TGTGCCAGCAGTCCCCTACTCAACTACGAGCAGTACTTC.

The rearrangement links TRBV7-2 to TRBJ2-1; 8 nucleotides agree with TRBD2. Germline trimming cut 0 bases from V and 7 bases from J; bases unmatched to any gene: 8. The CDR3 has 16 residues. CDR1 and CDR2 (germline): SGHTA, FQGNSA. The CDR3, as DNA: TGTGCCAGCAGCTTAGCGGCCAGCGGGAGCTTTAATGAGCAGTTCTTC. Translating it yields CASSLAASGSFNEQFF.

The chain employs TRBV7-8 and TRBJ2-1; 12 bases are a match to TRBD2. Trimming removed 0 bases from V and 8 bases from J; junction bases left unmatched: 8. The germline gives CDR1 SGHVS, CDR2 FQNEAQ. The CDR3 runs to 17 residues. CDR3 coding DNA: TGTGCCAGCAGCTTAGCGTCAGGGACTAGCGGGTACGATGAGCAGTTCTTC. It yields the protein CASSLASGTSGYDEQFF.

V is TRBV7-2 and J is TRBJ2-2; tentatively, D is TRBD2 (6 bases). CDR3 length: 15 residues. CDR1 and CDR2 (germline): SGHTA, FQGNSA. The germline V and J ends were trimmed by 5 bases and 3 bases, with 13 bases remaining between them. The CDR3: CASSSPGLYTGELFF. The CDR3, as DNA: TGTGCCAGCAGCAGTCCGGGACTTTACACCGGGGAGCTGTTTTTT.

The chain is built from TRBV11-2 and TRBJ2-5; TRBD2 agrees at 8 bases. Germline V gene sequence: CDR1 SGHAT, CDR2 FQNNGV. The ends lost 5 bases at V and 1 base at J; junction bases unmatched: 12. This CDR3 comprises 17 residues. CDR3 in amino acids: CASSKSPLAASQETQYF. CDR3 DNA sequence: TGTGCCAGCAGCAAAAGCCCACTAGCGGCTTCCCAAGAGACCCAGTACTTC.

V is TRBV9 and J is TRBJ2-2, with TRBD1 matching 9 bases. The V gene's germline CDR1 is SGDLS and CDR2 YYNGEE. The V and J ends lost 0 bases and 4 bases, in that order; junction bases with no gene match: 4. The CDR3 length is 16 residues. The CDR3 region has the DNA TGTGCCAGCAGCGTAGACAGGGGGCGCGGCACCGGGGAGCTGTTTTTT. Protein: CASSVDRGRGTGELFF. Drawing the rest from reference TRBV9 and TRBJ2-2, the complete variable domain is DSGVTQTPKHLITATGQRVTLRCSPRSGDLSVYWYQQSLDQGLQFLIQYYNGEERAKGNILERFSAQQFPDLHSELNLSSLELGDSALYFCASSVDRGRGTGELFFGEGSRLTVL.

The V call is TRBV6-1, the J call TRBJ2-2, with 9 bases that match TRBD2. The CDR3 loop spans 16 amino acids. V was clipped by 4 bases and J by 7 bases; unmatched bases: 10. CDR1 MNHNS and CDR2 SASEGT come from the germline V gene. The CDR3 reads CASSGLAARMGGELFF. CDR3 DNA: TGTGCCAGCAGTGGACTAGCGGCCCGAATGGGCGGGGAGCTGTTTTTT.

The gene calls are TRBV18 and TRBJ1-3; D unclear. The CDR3 covers 16 residues. V gave up 1 base and J gave up 0 bases, with 10 bases separating them. The germline V gene has CDR1 KGHSH and CDR2 LQKENI. The CDR3 loop is CASSPREILSGNTIYF. CDR3 in DNA: TGTGCCAGCTCACCACGGGAGATCCTCTCTGGAAACACCATATATTTT.

The CDR3 nucleotides are TGTGCCAGCAGCGCACAGGGTAGATACACTGAAGCTTTCTTT. Protein sequence: CASSAQGRYTEAFF. The J gene is TRBJ1-1, the V gene TRBV9; D is perhaps TRBD1 (6 bases). V lost 3 bases and J lost 3, with 12 bases in between. The germline V gene encodes CDR1 SGDLS and CDR2 YYNGEE. This CDR3 has 14 amino acids.

The chain's CDR3 is CATAQASNYGYTF. In DNA form, the CDR3 reads TGTGCCACCGCGCAAGCCTCTAACTATGGCTACACCTTC. This chain connects TRBV6-5 to TRBJ1-2; D gene uncertain. Germline CDR1 is MNHEY and CDR2 is SVGAGI. Trimming took 10 bases from V and 0 from J, leaving 12 bases between them. The CDR3 covers 13 residues.